The 5 T cell receptor beta chains below all came from one sample that was sequenced in a study of blood T cell repertoires in COVID-19. The assay was immunoSEQ multiplex PCR, and TCRdb's table has in-frame clones only and misses some. The sample yields around 300,000 clones, around 89% seen once. Material for sequencing was PBMCs or T cells enriched from blood (not recorded which). Every receptor here comes from a woman in her fifties or sixties who had recovered from COVID-19.

This chain connects TRBV5-4 to TRBJ2-3; TRBD2 agrees at 13 bases. The V gene's germline CDR1 is SGHNT and CDR2 YYREEE (reference sequence). The CDR3 contains 17 residues. J lost 1 base, V lost 5 bases, and 7 bases had no gene match. The CDR3 coding sequence is TGTGCCAGCAGACCCGGACTAGCGGGAGCTGGCACAGATACGCAGTATTTT. This sequence encodes CASRPGLAGAGTDTQYF.

This chain joins TRBV20-1 and TRBJ2-1; D possibly corresponds to TRBD2 (5 bases). This CDR3 spans 11 amino acids. The V end lost 3 bases, the J end lost 10 bases, and 10 bases lay between the germline ends. The germline CDR1 and CDR2 sequences are DFQATT and SNEGSKA (reference sequence). The DNA for the CDR3 is TGCAGTGCTAGTCGGCAGCGGGAGCAGTTCTTC. Translated, it gives CSASRQREQFF.

The CDR3 nucleotides read TGTGCCAGCAGCCAAGTGGTGAGCAGGGGGTTGAACACTGAAGCTTTCTTT. This codes for CASSQVVSRGLNTEAFF. The chain is built from TRBV4-2 and TRBJ1-1; 7 bases agree with TRBD1. This CDR3 has 17 amino acids. With V trimmed by 1 base and J by 0 bases, 8 bases remained unmatched. The germline V gene encodes CDR1 LGHNA and CDR2 YNFKEQ.

The chain recombines TRBV9 with TRBJ1-1; TRBD1 is a possible D gene (5 bases). V gave up 3 bases and J gave up 1 base, with 16 bases separating them. There are 16 residues in the CDR3. From germline, CDR1 is SGDLS and CDR2 YYNGEE. CDR3 sequence: CASSAPNRGKNTEAFF. The CDR3 coding sequence is TGTGCCAGCAGCGCGCCAAACCGGGGGAAGAACACTGAAGCTTTCTTT.

V is TRBV28 and J is TRBJ2-1; 7 bases fit TRBD1. This CDR3 has 16 amino acids. The V gene end was trimmed by 4 bases and the J gene end by 4 bases; junction bases not matched to a gene: 10. Per germline, CDR1 MDHEN and CDR2 SYDVKM. This CDR3 is CASSSPGQKLYNEQFF. CDR3 DNA sequence: TGTGCCAGCAGTTCGCCGGGACAGAAACTATACAATGAGCAGTTCTTC.